This TCR beta chain emerged from a study of shared clonotypes between healthy human individuals. CDR1 is SNHLY and CDR2 is FYNNEI in the germline V gene. Trimming left V 4 bases short and J 1 base short, with 8 bases between. This CDR3 comprises 14 residues. On this clone itself: Other DNA sequences within the sample encode an identical CDR3.

TCRdb keeps only in-frame clones here, not all; method: immunoSEQ multiplex PCR. Of approximately 2.5 million clones in the sample, approximately 94% were seen once. Sequenced input: naive CD4+ T cells sorted from blood. Subset described: CD45RA+ positively selected. This receptor was identified in a man between 18 and 29 years old in good health. The chain combines TRBV2 with TRBJ1-5, with D perhaps matching TRBD1 (6 bases). The CDR3 coding sequence is TGTGCCAGCAGTGCGAGGGGGAGCAATCAGCCCCAGCATTTT. Its translation: CASSARGSNQPQHF.